Given below is one T cell receptor (beta chain) in context. The entry originates in a study of pediatric ulcerative colitis. TCRdb keeps only in-frame clones here, not all; method: immunoSEQ multiplex PCR. The sample lists 10,000 to 15,000 clones, more than 70% occurring once. One to two pinch biopsies were taken from the rectum during colonoscopy. The CDR3 extends over 19 amino acids. Trimming left V 0 bases short and J 0 bases short, with 19 bases between. CDR1 and CDR2 from the germline V gene are SGHRS and YFSETQ. The TCR comes from a boy younger than 18 who was a control in a study of pediatric ulcerative colitis. The rearrangement joins TRBV5-1 to TRBJ2-1; no clear D gene. The sample consisted of gut tissue. CDR3 protein: CASSLASGSWIPSYNEQFF. The CDR3 bases are TGCGCCAGCAGCTTGGCCTCGGGCTCATGGATTCCCTCCTACAATGAGCAGTTCTTC.